This TCR beta chain was sequenced for a study of OX40 agonist ivuxolimab in advanced cancers. Study-level results: Both CD4+ and CD8+ T cell populations in blood had undergone clonal expansion by week 6 at 0.1 to 3.0 mg/kg.

CDR3 length: 12 residues. Trimming left V 7 bases short and J 4 bases short, with 10 bases between. Germline loops: CDR1 MNHEY, CDR2 SVGAGI. The method was immunoSEQ multiplex PCR; TCRdb's version includes in-frame clones alone and lacks a portion of them. The sample lists 80,000 to 85,000 clones; approximately 79% were seen once. On this clone itself: The antigen remains undetermined.

This sequence originates from an adult with an advanced solid tumor such as melanoma, head and neck, liver or kidney cancer. This chain uses TRBV6-5 with TRBJ1-1, with no clear D. The source material was CD4+ or CD8+ T cells sorted from blood, sampled in a trial of the OX40 agonist ivuxolimab. The CDR3 loop reads CASNGWRTEAFF. Here the CDR3 DNA reads TGTGCCAGCAACGGGTGGCGCACTGAAGCTTTCTTT.